One and the same sample provided the 28 T cell receptor beta chains below, sequenced in a study of shared clonotypes between healthy human individuals. Generated by immunoSEQ multiplex PCR, the TCRdb table keeps only in-frame clones and is missing some. The sample includes roughly 510,000 clones, 75% to 80% of them seen just once. The specimen sequenced was PBMCs. These receptors came from a woman aged 40 to 50 in good health. Some clones in this sample may be carry-over from other donors' samples.

The genes are TRBV19 and TRBJ1-2; TRBD1 matches at 11 bases. The germline CDR1 and CDR2 sequences are LNHDA and SQIVND (reference sequence). CDR3 length: 14 residues. The junction had 0 bases not matched to a gene; V was cut back by 4 bases and J by 2 bases. The CDR3 nucleotides read TGTGCCAGTAGTAGGGACAGGGGGAACTATGGCTACACCTTC. Translating it yields CASSRDRGNYGYTF.

V and J are TRBV28 and TRBJ1-2; 7 nucleotides line up with TRBD1. Germline-derived CDR1 and CDR2 are MDHEN and SYDVKM. This CDR3 region has 12 residues. With V trimmed by 5 bases and J by 9 bases, 6 bases remained unmatched. CDR3 bases: TGTGCCAGCAGTCGCAGGGGGAATCGCTACACCTTC. The encoded protein is CASSRRGNRYTF.

This chain uses TRBV28 with TRBJ2-2; 9 positions agree with TRBD1. Germline V lookup: CDR1 MDHEN, CDR2 SYDVKM. The length of the CDR3 is 14 residues. The trim removed 7 bases at V and 4 bases at J, leaving 4 bases unmatched. CDR3 sequence reads: CASTQGALTGELFF. The CDR3 bases are TGTGCCAGCACACAGGGGGCGCTCACCGGGGAGCTGTTTTTT.

The rearrangement uses TRBV18 and TRBJ2-1; 11 bases agree with TRBD2. The CDR3 totals 15 residues. V lost 3 bases and J lost 5; bases outside the gene matches: 3. The germline gives CDR1 KGHSH, CDR2 LQKENI. This CDR3 reads CASSPIAGGNNEQFF. CDR3 bases: TGTGCCAGCTCACCTATAGCGGGAGGGAACAATGAGCAGTTCTTC.

This chain uses TRBV2 with TRBJ2-1; a possible D gene is TRBD2 (6 bases). The CDR3 length is 14 residues. Trimming cost V 5 bases and J 2 bases, with 10 bases left between them. CDR1 is SNHLY and CDR2 is FYNNEI in the germline V gene. The CDR3 DNA reads as TGTGCCAGCAGTCCGGGACTCCCCTACAATGAGCAGTTCTTC. Translated: CASSPGLPYNEQFF.

The V call is TRBV5-1, the J call TRBJ2-7; 7 nucleotides match TRBD1. With V trimmed by 3 bases and J by 4 bases, 10 bases remained unmatched. CDR1 is SGHRS and CDR2 is YFSETQ in the germline V gene. The CDR3 contains 15 residues. The chain's CDR3 is CASSSVFQGEYEQYF. CDR3 nucleotides: TGCGCCAGCAGCTCGGTGTTTCAGGGGGAGTACGAGCAGTACTTC. The full variable domain, its missing parts supplied by reference TRBV5-1 and TRBJ2-7, is KAGVTQTPRYLIKTRGQQVTLSCSPISGHRSVSWYQQTPGQGLQFLFEYFSETQRNKGNFPGRFSGRQFSNSRSEMNVSTLELGDSALYLCASSSVFQGEYEQYFGPGTRLTVT.

This clone was seen just once. Possible read error: a much larger clone is one base away. The same CDR3 can be traced to other DNA sequences in this sample. The chain couples TRBV7-3 to TRBJ2-1; 9 nucleotides match TRBD2. The CDR3 totals 16 residues. The germline gives CDR1 SGHTA, CDR2 FQGTGA. For the CDR3, the DNA is TGTGCCAGCAGCTCTCCCGGGACTAGCCTTCACAATGAGCAATTCTTC. Protein: CASSSPGTSLHNEQFF.

This clone has ten or more counts. The chain has TRBV6-1 and TRBJ1-1; 8 bases map to TRBD1. Trimming removed 6 bases from V and 7 bases from J; junction bases left unmatched: 7. CDR3 size: 13 residues. Germline CDR1 and CDR2: MNHNS and SASEGT. Here the CDR3 reads CASRPRGRVEAFF. CDR3 nucleotide sequence: TGTGCCAGCAGACCCAGGGGGCGGGTTGAAGCTTTCTTT.

This chain uses TRBV21-1 with TRBJ2-4. TRBV21-1 is a pseudogene segment. The CDR3 has 13 amino acids. The CDR3: CASSKGGKNIQYF. DNA for the CDR3: TGTGCCAGCAGCAAAGGGGGCAAAAACATTCAGTACTTC.

The rearrangement uses TRBV30 and TRBJ1-1; 7 positions match TRBD1. V was pared by 4 bases and J by 4 bases, with 6 bases of the junction left unmatched. Germline assignment: CDR1 GTSNPN and CDR2 SVGIG (reference sequence). This CDR3 is 13 amino acids long. CDR3 nucleotides: TGTGCCTGGACCCAGGGGGAATTCACTGAAGCTTTCTTT. Protein sequence: CAWTQGEFTEAFF.

In the case of this clone: A junction end diverges from the germline sequence, so it may reflect a read error. Distinct nucleotide sequences in the sample also encode this CDR3. In nucleotides, the CDR3 is TGCAGCCTCGGACAGGGCTATGGTTACACCTTC. Amino acid sequence: CSLGQGYGYTF. The rearrangement uses TRBV20-1 and TRBJ1-2, with 8 bases identical to TRBD1. The CDR3 runs 11 residues. CDR1 and CDR2 from the germline V gene are DFQATT and SNEGSKA (reference sequence).

The chain uses TRBV14 and TRBJ2-2; 7 bases match TRBD1. The CDR3 is made up of 15 amino acids. With 4 bases clipped from V and 4 bases from J, the junction kept 6 bases outside the gene matches. Germline V gives CDR1 SGHDN, CDR2 FVKESK. The CDR3: CASSRNRGGTGELFF. The CDR3 nucleotides are TGTGCCAGCAGCCGGAACAGGGGTGGCACCGGGGAGCTGTTTTTT.

The genes are TRBV7-3 and TRBJ2-7, with TRBD1 matching over 10 bases. J gave up 3 bases and V 5 bases, and 1 base lay outside the gene matches. CDR1 and CDR2 (germline): SGHTA, FQGTGA. This CDR3 region has 13 residues. DNA for the CDR3: TGTGCCAGCAGCCGGACAGGGGGCTACGAGCAGTACTTC. The encoded protein is CASSRTGGYEQYF. The whole variable domain, filled in from reference TRBV7-3 and TRBJ2-7, reads GAGVSQTPSNKVTEKGKYVELRCDPISGHTALYWYRQSLGQGPEFLIYFQGTGAADDSGLPNDRFFAVRPEGSVSTLKIQRTERGDSAVYLCASSRTGGYEQYFGPGTRLTVT.

The CDR3 sequence: CAREQGNQPQHF. The CDR3 nucleotides are TGTGCCAGGGAACAGGGCAATCAGCCCCAGCATTTT. The chain joins TRBV21-1 to TRBJ1-5; no check of the table's D call, TRBD1, against the DNA was made. TRBV21-1 is reported as a pseudogene. This CDR3 is 12 amino acids long.

This clone is a singleton in its sample. The sample carries other DNA sequences with the same CDR3. V usage is TRBV28 and J usage is TRBJ1-1; the D is unclear. The CDR3 contains 13 residues. Germline assignment: CDR1 MDHEN and CDR2 SYDVKM. Trimming removed 6 bases at V and 2 bases at J, with 10 bases between. The CDR3 nucleotides read TGTGCCAGCAGCTTGGATGTTAACACTGAAGCTTTCTTT. It specifies CASSLDVNTEAFF. The full variable domain, with the rest looked up from reference TRBV28 and TRBJ1-1, is DVKVTQSSRYLVKRTGEKVFLECVQDMDHENMFWYRQDPGLGLRLIYFSYDVKMKEKGDIPEGYSVSREKKERFSLILESASTNQTSMYLCASSLDVNTEAFFGQGTRLTVV.

This chain connects TRBV27 to TRBJ2-3; D remains ambiguous. Germline assignment: CDR1 MNHEY and CDR2 SMNVEV (reference sequence). The CDR3 consists of 13 residues. Trimming took 2 bases from V and 2 from J, leaving 5 bases between them. The CDR3, as DNA: TGTGCCAGCAGTTTAGGAGCCACAGATACGCAGTATTTT. This sequence encodes CASSLGATDTQYF.

The chain is built from TRBV7-9 and TRBJ1-2; D remains ambiguous. This CDR3 has 12 residues. Per germline, CDR1 SEHNR and CDR2 FQNEAQ (reference sequence). V lost 2 bases and J lost 8, with 9 bases in between. CDR3 protein: CASSLLYGGYTF. CDR3 DNA sequence: TGTGCCAGCAGCTTACTTTACGGAGGCTACACCTTC.

The chain employs TRBV11-2 and TRBJ1-3; no clear D. Trimming removed 4 bases from V and 1 base from J, with 17 bases in between. Per the germline V gene, CDR1 is SGHAT and CDR2 is FQNNGV. The CDR3 has 17 amino acids. The CDR3 loop reads CASSSDPYRTSGNTIYF. CDR3 in DNA: TGTGCCAGCAGCTCGGATCCTTACAGAACTTCTGGAAACACCATATATTTT.

The chain links TRBV28 to TRBJ1-2; unclear D gene. V was cut by 3 bases and J by 8 bases, with 13 bases left in between. Germline lookup yields CDR1 MDHEN and CDR2 SYDVKM. The CDR3 totals 13 residues. Written as DNA, the CDR3 is TGTGCCAGCAGTTTTTCAAGGCTCGGGGGCTACACCTTC. This codes for CASSFSRLGGYTF.

The chain links TRBV7-3 to TRBJ2-1; a weak D match, TRBD2 (5 bases). V lost 4 bases, J lost 0 bases, and 10 bases lay in between. There are 15 residues in the CDR3. Germline V gives CDR1 SGHTA, CDR2 FQGTGA. This chain's CDR3 is CASSSAVSSYNEQFF. The CDR3 DNA sequence: TGTGCCAGCAGCTCAGCGGTGAGCTCCTACAATGAGCAGTTCTTC.

J is TRBJ2-5 and V is TRBV2, with D possibly being TRBD2 (5 bases). Germline V gene sequence: CDR1 SNHLY, CDR2 FYNNEI. Deletions cut 6 bases from V and 4 bases from J, with 12 bases between. The CDR3 is 13 amino acids. The DNA for the CDR3 is TGTGCCAGCAGCGGGGAGAACGGAGAGACCCAGTACTTC. Translation: CASSGENGETQYF. Supplemented by reference TRBV2 and TRBJ2-5, the full variable domain reads EPEVTQTPSHQVTQMGQEVILRCVPISNHLYFYWYRQILGQKVEFLVSFYNNEISEKSEIFDDQFSVERPDGSNFTLKIRSTKLEDSAMYFCASSGENGETQYFGPGTRLLVL.

The rearrangement uses TRBV2 and TRBJ1-1; unclear D gene. Germline V gene sequence: CDR1 SNHLY, CDR2 FYNNEI. This CDR3 comprises 14 residues. Trimming stripped 2 bases from V and 1 base from J, with 8 bases between. Here the CDR3 DNA reads TGTGCCAGCAGTGAATTGGGTCCGAACACTGAAGCTTTCTTT. Translating gives CASSELGPNTEAFF.

J is TRBJ2-3 and V is TRBV4-3; the D gene is possibly TRBD1 (6 bases). Trimming removed 0 bases from V and 2 bases from J, with 12 bases in between. The CDR3 totals 16 residues. Germline CDR1 and CDR2: LGHNA and YSLEER. CDR3 DNA: TGCGCCAGCAGCCAAGATCTAGGACAGCTCACAGATACGCAGTATTTT. Its protein product is CASSQDLGQLTDTQYF.

V gene TRBV19 combines with J gene TRBJ1-2, with 12 bases matching TRBD1. CDR3 length equals 15 residues. J gave up 8 bases and V 4 bases, and 8 bases lay outside the gene matches. Per germline, CDR1 LNHDA and CDR2 SQIVND (reference sequence). The CDR3 nucleotides are TGTGCCAGTAGTACGTACGGGACAGGGGGCCGGGGCTACACCTTC. It yields the protein CASSTYGTGGRGYTF.

J is TRBJ2-3 and V is TRBV11-2; D possibly corresponds to TRBD1 (6 bases). The length of the CDR3 is 17 residues. Germline lookup yields CDR1 SGHAT and CDR2 FQNNGV. The germline V and J ends were trimmed by 1 base and 0 bases, with 14 bases remaining between them. The CDR3 spells CASSLVGGSPSTDTQYF. As DNA, the CDR3 is TGTGCCAGCAGCTTAGTTGGGGGCAGTCCTAGCACAGATACGCAGTATTTT.

This clone was counted only a few times. The chain is built from TRBV29-1 and TRBJ1-1; tentative D call: TRBD1 (6 bases). In germline, CDR1 is SQVTM, CDR2 ANQGSEA. Trimming removed 4 bases at V and 6 bases at J, with 15 bases between. The CDR3 is 13 amino acids. CDR3: CSVAKYQGSEAFF. CDR3 in DNA: TGCAGCGTTGCCAAGTACCAGGGGTCTGAAGCTTTCTTT.

The rearrangement joins TRBV28 to TRBJ2-1; 7 positions match TRBD1. The V gene's germline CDR1 is MDHEN and CDR2 SYDVKM. The CDR3 is 14 residues long. With V trimmed by 5 bases and J by 6 bases, 7 bases remained unmatched. The DNA of the CDR3 is TGTGCCAGCAGTCCCAACAGGGGTATCAATGAGCAGTTCTTC. Translated: CASSPNRGINEQFF.

V usage is TRBV19 and J usage is TRBJ2-2; D is perhaps TRBD1 (6 bases). V lost 6 bases to trimming and J lost 6 bases, with 14 bases between them. Germline assignment: CDR1 LNHDA and CDR2 SQIVND (reference sequence). The length of the CDR3 is 14 residues. CDR3: CASSPGQGPGELFF. Written as DNA, the CDR3 is TGTGCCAGTAGCCCTGGTCAGGGGCCCGGGGAGCTGTTTTTT.